This T cell receptor (beta chain) was found in a study of T cell responses to AZD1222 COVID-19 vaccine. Study-wide findings and caveats: Unmutated variant regions are reportedly targeted by nearly half of spike-specific TCRs. Repertoire sampling was restricted to post-peak T cell response timepoints. Two doses of AZD1222 preceded a rise in Spike-specific TCR breadth and depth.

Second doses at about 4 or about 12 weeks were pooled. The germline V gene encodes CDR1 SGHTA and CDR2 FQGTGA. This CDR3 comprises 15 residues. J gave up 4 bases and V 3 bases, and 6 bases lay outside the gene matches. Data came from immunoSEQ multiplex PCR; TCRdb stores just in-frame clones and leaves some out. The sample consists of around 140,000 clones, 90% to 95% of them appearing once. With regard to this clone: The antigen is not known.

The rearrangement uses TRBV7-3 and TRBJ2-1, with 7 bases fitting TRBD1. The sample was peripheral blood, taken 28 days after the second AZD1222 dose. The receptor comes from an adult who received the AZD1222 COVID-19 vaccine. CDR3: CASSFDRASYNEQFF. The CDR3 bases are TGTGCCAGCAGCTTTGACAGGGCATCTTACAATGAGCAGTTCTTC. Variable domain in full (rest from reference TRBV7-3 and TRBJ2-1): GAGVSQTPSNKVTEKGKYVELRCDPISGHTALYWYRQSLGQGPEFLIYFQGTGAADDSGLPNDRFFAVRPEGSVSTLKIQRTERGDSAVYLCASSFDRASYNEQFFGPGTRLTVL.